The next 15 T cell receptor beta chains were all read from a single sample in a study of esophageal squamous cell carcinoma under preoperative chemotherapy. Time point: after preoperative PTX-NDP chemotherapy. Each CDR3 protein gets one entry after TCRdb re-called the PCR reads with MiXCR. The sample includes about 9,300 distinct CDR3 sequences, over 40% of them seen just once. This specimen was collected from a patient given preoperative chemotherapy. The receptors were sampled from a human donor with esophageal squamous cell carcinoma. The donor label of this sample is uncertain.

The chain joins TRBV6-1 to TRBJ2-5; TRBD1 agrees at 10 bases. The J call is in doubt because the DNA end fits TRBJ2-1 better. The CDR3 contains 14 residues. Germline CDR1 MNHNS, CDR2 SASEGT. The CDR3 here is CASSNGGQGETQFF. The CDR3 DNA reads TGTGCCAGCAGTAATGGAGGACAGGGGGAGACCCAGTTCTTC.

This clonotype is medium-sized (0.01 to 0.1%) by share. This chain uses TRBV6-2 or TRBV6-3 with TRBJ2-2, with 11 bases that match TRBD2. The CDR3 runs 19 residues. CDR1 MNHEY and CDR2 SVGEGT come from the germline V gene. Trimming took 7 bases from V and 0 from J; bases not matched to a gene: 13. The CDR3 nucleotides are TGTGCCAGCAATAATCCAGCCTATAGCGGGAGGGCGAACACCGGGGAGCTGTTTTTT. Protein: CASNNPAYSGRANTGELFF.

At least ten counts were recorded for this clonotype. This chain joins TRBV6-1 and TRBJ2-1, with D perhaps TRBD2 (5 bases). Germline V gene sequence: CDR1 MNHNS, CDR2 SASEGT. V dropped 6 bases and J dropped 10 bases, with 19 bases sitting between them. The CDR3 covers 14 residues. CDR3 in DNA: TGTGCCAGCAGCCCGACGACGGACTCCGGGGAGCAGTTCTTC. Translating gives CASSPTTDSGEQFF.

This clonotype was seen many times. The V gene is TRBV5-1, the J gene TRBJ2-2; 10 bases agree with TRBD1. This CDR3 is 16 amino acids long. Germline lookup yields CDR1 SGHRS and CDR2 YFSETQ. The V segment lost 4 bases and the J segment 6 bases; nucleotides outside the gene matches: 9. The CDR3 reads CASSPRGQGTAGELFF. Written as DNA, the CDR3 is TGCGCCAGCAGCCCACGGGGACAGGGGACCGCCGGGGAGCTGTTTTTT. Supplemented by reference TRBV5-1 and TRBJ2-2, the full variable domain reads KAGVTQTPRYLIKTRGQQVTLSCSPISGHRSVSWYQQTPGQGLQFLFEYFSETQRNKGNFPGRFSGRQFSNSRSEMNVSTLELGDSALYLCASSPRGQGTAGELFFGEGSRLTVL.

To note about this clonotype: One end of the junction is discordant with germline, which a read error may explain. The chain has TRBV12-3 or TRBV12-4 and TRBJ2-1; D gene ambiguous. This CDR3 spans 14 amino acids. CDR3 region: CASSLALVGNAQYF. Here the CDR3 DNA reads TGTGCCAGCAGTTTAGCGCTGGTGGGAAATGCGCAGTATTTC.

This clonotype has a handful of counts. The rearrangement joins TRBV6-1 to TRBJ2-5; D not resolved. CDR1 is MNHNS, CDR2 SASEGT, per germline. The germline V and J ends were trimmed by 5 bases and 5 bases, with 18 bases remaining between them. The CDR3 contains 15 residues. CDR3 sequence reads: CASSPVLVRSETQYF. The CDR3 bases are TGTGCCAGCAGTCCCGTTTTAGTTCGGTCCGAGACCCAGTACTTC.

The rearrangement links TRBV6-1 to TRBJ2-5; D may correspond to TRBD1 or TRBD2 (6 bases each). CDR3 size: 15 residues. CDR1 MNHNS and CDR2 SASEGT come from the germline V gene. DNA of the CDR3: TGTTGCAGGGGTTTGGGGGGCGGAGACACAGATACGCAGTACTTC. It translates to CCRGLGGGDTDTQYF.

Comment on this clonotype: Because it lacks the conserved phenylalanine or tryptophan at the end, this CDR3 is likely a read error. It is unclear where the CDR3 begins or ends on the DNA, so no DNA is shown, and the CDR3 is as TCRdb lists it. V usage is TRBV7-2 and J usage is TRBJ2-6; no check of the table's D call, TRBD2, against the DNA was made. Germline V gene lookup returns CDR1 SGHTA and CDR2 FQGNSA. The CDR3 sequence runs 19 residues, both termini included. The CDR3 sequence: CASSDVAGGLQGETQYFGA.

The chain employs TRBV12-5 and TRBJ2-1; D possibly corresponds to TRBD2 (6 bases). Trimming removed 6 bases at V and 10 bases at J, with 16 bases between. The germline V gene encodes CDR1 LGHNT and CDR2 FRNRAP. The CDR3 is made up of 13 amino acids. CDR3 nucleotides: TGTGCTAGTGGCTACGGGAGTTCGCGAGAGCAGTTCTTC. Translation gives CASGYGSSREQFF.

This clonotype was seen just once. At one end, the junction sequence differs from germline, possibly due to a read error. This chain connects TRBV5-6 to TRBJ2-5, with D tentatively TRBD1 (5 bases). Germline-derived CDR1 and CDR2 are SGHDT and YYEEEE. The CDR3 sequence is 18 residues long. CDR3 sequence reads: CASSLVGLGVSGTDTQYF. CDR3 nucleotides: TGTGCCAGCAGCTTGGTGGGCTTAGGGGTTTCTGGCACAGATACCCAGTATTTC.

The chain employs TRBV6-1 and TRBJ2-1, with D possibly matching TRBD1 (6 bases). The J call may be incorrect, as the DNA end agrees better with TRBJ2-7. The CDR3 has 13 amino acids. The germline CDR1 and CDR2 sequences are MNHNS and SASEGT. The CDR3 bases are TGTGCCAGCAGTGAGACAGGCCCCTACGAGCAGTACTTC. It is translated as CASSETGPYEQYF.

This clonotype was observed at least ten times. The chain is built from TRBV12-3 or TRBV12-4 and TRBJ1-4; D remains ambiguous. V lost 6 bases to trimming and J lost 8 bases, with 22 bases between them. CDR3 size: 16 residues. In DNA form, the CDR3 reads TGTGCCAGCAGGGGAGGGTTCCAGGAGCCTGGGGAAAAACTGTTTTTT. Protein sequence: CASRGGFQEPGEKLFF.

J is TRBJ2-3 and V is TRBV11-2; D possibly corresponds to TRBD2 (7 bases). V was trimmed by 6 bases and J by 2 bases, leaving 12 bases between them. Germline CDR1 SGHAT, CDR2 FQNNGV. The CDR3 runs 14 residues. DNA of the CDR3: TGTGCCAGCAGAGGAGCGGGACACACAGATACGCAGTATTTT. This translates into CASRGAGHTDTQYF.

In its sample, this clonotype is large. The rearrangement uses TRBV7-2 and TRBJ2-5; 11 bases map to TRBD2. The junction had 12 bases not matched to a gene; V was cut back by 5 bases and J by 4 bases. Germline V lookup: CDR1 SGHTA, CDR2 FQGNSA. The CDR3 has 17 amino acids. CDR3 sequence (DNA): TGTGCCAGCAGCGACGTAGCGGGAGGGCTTCAAGGAGAGACCCAGTACTTC. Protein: CASSDVAGGLQGETQYF.

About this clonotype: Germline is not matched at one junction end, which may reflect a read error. CDR3 protein: CASSVTGGETLSF. CDR3 nucleotides: TGTGCTAGCAGCGTGACTGGGGGGGAGACCCTGTCCTTC. The V and J genes are TRBV7-7 and TRBJ2-5, with 7 positions matching TRBD2. This CDR3 spans 13 amino acids. Germline-derived CDR1 and CDR2 are SSHAT and FNYEAQ (reference sequence).